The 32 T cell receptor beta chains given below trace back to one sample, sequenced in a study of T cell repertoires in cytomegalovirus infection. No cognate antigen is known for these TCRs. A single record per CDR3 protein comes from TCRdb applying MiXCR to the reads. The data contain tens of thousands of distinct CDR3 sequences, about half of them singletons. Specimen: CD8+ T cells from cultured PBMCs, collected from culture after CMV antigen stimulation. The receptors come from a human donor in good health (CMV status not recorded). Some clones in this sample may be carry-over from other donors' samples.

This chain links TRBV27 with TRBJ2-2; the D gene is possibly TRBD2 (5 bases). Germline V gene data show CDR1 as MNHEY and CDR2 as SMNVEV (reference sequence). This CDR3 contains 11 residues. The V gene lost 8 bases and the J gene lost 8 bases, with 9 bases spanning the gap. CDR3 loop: CASGSAGELFF. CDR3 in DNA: TGTGCCAGCGGGAGCGCAGGGGAGCTGTTTTTT.

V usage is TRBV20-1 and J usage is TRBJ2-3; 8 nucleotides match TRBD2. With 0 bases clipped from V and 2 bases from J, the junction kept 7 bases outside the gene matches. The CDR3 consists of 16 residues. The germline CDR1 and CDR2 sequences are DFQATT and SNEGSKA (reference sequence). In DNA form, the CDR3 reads TGCAGTGCTAGAGATTTCCTAGCGGGCCACACAGATACGCAGTATTTT. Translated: CSARDFLAGHTDTQYF.

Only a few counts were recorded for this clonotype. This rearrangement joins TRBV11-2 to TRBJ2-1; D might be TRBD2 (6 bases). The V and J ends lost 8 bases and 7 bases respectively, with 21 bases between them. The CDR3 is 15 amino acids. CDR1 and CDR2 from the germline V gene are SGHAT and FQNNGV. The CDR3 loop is CASQAGQELANEQFF. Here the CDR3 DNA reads TGTGCCAGCCAGGCGGGGCAGGAGCTAGCAAATGAGCAGTTCTTC.

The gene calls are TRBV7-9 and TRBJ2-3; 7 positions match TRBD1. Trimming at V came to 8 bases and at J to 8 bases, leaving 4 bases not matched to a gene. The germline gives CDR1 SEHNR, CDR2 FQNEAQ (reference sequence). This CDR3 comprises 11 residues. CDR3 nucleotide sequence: TGTGCCAGCGGCCGACAGGGTACGCAGTATTTT. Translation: CASGRQGTQYF.

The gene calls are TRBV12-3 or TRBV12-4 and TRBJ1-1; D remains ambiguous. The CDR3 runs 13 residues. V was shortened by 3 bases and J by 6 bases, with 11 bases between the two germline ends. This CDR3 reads CASSLLREAEAFF. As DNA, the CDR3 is TGTGCCAGCAGTTTGCTTAGGGAGGCTGAAGCTTTCTTT.

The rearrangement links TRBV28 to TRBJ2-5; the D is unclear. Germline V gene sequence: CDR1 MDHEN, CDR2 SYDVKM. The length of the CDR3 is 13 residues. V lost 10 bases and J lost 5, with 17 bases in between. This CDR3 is CATETRPAETQYF. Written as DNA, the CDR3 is TGTGCCACCGAGACACGGCCGGCGGAGACCCAGTACTTC.

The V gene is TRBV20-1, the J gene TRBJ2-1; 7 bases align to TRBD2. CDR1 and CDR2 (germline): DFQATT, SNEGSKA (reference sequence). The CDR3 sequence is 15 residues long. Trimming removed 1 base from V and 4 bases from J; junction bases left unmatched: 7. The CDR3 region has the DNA TGCAGTGCTAGAGCAGTGCGGGAGTCATACAATGAGCAGTTCTTC. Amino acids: CSARAVRESYNEQFF.

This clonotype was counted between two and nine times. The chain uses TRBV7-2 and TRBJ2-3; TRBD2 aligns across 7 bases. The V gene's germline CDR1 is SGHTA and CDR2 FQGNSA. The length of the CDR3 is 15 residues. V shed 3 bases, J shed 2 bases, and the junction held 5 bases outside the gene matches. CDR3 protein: CASSLVSGYTDTQYF. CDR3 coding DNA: TGTGCCAGCAGCTTGGTTAGCGGGTACACAGATACGCAGTATTTT.

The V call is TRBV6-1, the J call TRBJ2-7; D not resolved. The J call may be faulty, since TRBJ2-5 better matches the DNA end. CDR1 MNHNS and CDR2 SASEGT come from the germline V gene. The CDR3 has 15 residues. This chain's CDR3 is CASSEVVRFQETQYF. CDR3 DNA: TGTGCCAGCAGTGAAGTAGTCAGATTCCAAGAGACCCAGTACTTC.

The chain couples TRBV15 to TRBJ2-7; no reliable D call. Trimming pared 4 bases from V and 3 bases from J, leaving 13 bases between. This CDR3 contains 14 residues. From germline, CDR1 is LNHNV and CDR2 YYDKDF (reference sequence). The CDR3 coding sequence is TGTGCCACCAGCATAGGCGGCGCCTTCTACGAGCAGTACTTC. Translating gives CATSIGGAFYEQYF.

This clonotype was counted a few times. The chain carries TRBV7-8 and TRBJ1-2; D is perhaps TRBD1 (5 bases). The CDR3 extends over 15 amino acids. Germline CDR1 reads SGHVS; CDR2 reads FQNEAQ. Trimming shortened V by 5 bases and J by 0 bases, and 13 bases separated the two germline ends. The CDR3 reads CASSPGTAANYGYTF. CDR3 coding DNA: TGTGCCAGCAGCCCAGGGACGGCAGCTAACTATGGCTACACCTTC.

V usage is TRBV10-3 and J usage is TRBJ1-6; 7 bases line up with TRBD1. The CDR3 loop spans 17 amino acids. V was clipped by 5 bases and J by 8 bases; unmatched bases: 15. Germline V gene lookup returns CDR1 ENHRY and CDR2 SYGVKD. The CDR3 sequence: CAISTPRMDRTDSPLHF. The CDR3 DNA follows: TGTGCCATCAGTACCCCCAGGATGGACAGGACGGATTCACCCCTCCACTTT.

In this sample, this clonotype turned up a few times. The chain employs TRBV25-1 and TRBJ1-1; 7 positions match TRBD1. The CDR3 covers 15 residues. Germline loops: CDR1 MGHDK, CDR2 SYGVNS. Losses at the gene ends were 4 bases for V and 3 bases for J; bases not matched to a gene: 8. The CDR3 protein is CASSGRTGGDTEAFF. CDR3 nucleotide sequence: TGTGCCAGCAGTGGGAGGACAGGTGGGGACACTGAAGCTTTCTTT.

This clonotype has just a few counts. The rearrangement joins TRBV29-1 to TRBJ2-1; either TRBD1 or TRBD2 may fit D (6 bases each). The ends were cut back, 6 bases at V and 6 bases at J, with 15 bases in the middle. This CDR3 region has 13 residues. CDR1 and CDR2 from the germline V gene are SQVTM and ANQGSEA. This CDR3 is CSVLGGNLNEQFF. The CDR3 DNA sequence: TGCAGCGTCCTAGGGGGGAACCTCAATGAGCAGTTCTTC.

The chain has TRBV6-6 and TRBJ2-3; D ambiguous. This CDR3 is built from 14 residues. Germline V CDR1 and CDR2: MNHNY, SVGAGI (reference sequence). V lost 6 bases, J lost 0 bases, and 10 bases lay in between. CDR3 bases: TGTGCCAGCAGGTCGGCGTCTAGCACAGATACGCAGTATTTT. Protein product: CASRSASSTDTQYF.

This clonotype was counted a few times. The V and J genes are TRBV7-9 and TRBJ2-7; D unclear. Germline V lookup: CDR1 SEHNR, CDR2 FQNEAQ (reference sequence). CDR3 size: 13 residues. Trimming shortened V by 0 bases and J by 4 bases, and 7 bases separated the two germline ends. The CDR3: CASSLATAYEQYF. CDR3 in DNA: TGTGCCAGCAGCTTAGCAACAGCATACGAGCAGTACTTC.

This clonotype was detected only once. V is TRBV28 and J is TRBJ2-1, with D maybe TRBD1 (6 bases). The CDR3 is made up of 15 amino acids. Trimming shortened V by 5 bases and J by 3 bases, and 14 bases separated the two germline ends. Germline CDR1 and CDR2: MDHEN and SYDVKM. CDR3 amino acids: CASSPVKDSYNEQFF. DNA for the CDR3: TGTGCCAGCAGTCCCGTAAAGGACAGCTACAATGAGCAGTTCTTC.

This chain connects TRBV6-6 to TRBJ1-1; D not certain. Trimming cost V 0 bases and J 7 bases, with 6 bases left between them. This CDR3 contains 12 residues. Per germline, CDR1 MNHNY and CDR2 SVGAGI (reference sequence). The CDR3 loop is CASSYSRIEAFF. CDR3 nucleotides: TGTGCCAGCAGTTACTCCAGGATTGAAGCTTTCTTT.

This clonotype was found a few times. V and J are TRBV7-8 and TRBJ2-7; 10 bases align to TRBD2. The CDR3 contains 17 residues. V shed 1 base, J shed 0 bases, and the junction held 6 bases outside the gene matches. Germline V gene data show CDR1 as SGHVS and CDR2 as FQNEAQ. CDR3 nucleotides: TGTGCCAGCAGCTTAGTTGGGACTAGCGCTAACTCCTACGAGCAGTACTTC. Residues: CASSLVGTSANSYEQYF.

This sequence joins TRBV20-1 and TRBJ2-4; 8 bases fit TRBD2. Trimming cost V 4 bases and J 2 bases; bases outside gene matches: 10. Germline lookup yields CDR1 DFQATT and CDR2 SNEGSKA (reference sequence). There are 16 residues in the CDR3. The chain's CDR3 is CSAKGAAGGTKNIQYF. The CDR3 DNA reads TGCAGTGCTAAGGGCGCGGCGGGGGGAACCAAAAACATTCAGTACTTC.

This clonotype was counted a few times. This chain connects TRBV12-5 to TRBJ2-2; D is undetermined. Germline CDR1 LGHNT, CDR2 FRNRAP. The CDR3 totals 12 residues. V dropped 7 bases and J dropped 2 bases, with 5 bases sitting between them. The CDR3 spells CASDLNTGELFF. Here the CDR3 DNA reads TGTGCTAGTGACCTTAACACCGGGGAGCTGTTTTTT.

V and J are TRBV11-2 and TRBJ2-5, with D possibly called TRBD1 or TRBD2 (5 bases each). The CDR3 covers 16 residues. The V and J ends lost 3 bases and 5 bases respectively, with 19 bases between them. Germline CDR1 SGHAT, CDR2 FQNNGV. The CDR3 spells CASSFAPGKGVETQYF. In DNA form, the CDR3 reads TGTGCCAGCAGCTTCGCCCCGGGGAAAGGGGTCGAGACCCAGTACTTC.

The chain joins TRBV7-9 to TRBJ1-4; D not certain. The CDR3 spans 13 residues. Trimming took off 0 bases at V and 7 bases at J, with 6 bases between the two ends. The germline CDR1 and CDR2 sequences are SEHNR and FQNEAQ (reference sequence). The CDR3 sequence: CASSLADLEKLFF. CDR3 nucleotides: TGTGCCAGCAGCTTAGCTGACCTTGAAAAACTGTTTTTT.

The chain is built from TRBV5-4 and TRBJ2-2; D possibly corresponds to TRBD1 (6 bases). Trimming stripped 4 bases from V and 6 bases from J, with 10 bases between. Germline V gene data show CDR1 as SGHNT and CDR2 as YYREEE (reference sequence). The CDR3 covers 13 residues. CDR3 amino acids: CASSPGQAGELFF. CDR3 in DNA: TGTGCCAGCAGCCCGGGACAAGCCGGGGAGCTGTTTTTT.

The CDR3 region has the DNA TGTGCCAGCAGTTTAAAGAGGGGGCGAACCGGGGAGCTGTTTTTT. It encodes CASSLKRGRTGELFF. The chain uses TRBV27 and TRBJ2-2, with TRBD1 matching 7 bases. Germline assignment: CDR1 MNHEY and CDR2 SMNVEV (reference sequence). Trimming at V came to 2 bases and at J to 5 bases, leaving 5 bases not matched to a gene. This CDR3 has 15 amino acids.

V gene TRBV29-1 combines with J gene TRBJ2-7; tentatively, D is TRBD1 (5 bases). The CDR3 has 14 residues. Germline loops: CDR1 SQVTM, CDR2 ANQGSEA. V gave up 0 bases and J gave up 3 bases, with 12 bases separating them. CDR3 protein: CSVEERGPRYEQYF. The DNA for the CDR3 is TGCAGCGTTGAAGAAAGGGGCCCACGCTACGAGCAGTACTTC.

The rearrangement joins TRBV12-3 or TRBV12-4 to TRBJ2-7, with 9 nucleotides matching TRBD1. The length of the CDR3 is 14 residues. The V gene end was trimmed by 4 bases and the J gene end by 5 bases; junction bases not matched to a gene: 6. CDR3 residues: CASSSGTGPHEQYF. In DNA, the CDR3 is TGTGCCAGCAGTTCCGGGACAGGGCCCCACGAGCAGTACTTC.

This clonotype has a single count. CDR3 sequence: CASSYAQGGNEKLFF. The DNA of the CDR3 is TGTGCCAGCAGTTACGCACAGGGTGGAAATGAAAAACTGTTTTTT. This chain joins TRBV6-6 and TRBJ1-4; a possible D gene is TRBD1 (6 bases). V lost 2 bases and J 5 bases, leaving 12 bases between the germline ends. Germline V gives CDR1 MNHNY, CDR2 SVGAGI (reference sequence). CDR3 size: 15 residues.

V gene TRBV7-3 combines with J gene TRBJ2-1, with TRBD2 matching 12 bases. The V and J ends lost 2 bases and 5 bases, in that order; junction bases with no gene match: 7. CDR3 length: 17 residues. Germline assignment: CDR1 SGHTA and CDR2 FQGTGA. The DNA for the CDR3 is TGTGCCAGCAGCTTAGAATCCGGGACTAGCGGGCACAATGAGCAGTTCTTC. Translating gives CASSLESGTSGHNEQFF.

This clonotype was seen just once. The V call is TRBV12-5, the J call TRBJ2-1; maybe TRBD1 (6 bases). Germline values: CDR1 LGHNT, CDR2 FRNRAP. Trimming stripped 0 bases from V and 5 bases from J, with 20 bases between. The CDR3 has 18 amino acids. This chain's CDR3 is CASGLVLGAGVKNNEQFF. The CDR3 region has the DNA TGTGCTAGTGGTTTGGTACTGGGGGCAGGCGTAAAAAACAATGAGCAGTTCTTC.

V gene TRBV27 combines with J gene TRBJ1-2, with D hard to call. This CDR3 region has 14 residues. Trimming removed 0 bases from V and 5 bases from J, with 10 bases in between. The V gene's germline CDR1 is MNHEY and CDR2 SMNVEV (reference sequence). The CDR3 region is CASSLSSSGYGYTF. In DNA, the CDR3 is TGTGCCAGCAGTTTATCGTCCAGCGGGTATGGCTACACCTTC.

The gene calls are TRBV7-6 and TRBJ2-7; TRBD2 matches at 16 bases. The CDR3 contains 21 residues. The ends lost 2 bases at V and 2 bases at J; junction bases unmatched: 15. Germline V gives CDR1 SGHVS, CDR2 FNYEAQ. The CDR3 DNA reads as TGTGCCAGCAGCTTAAGCAGGGATCCGGGACTAGCGGGAGGGGACCCCTACGAGCAGTACTTC. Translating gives CASSLSRDPGLAGGDPYEQYF.